This TCR beta chain was identified in a study of T cells after somatic rescue of genetic block. The CDR3 extends over 15 amino acids. CDR1 and CDR2 (germline): KGHSH, LQKENI. Trimming pared 3 bases from V and 0 bases from J, leaving 8 bases between. The repertoire was sequenced with immunoSEQ multiplex PCR; TCRdb's copy has only in-frame clones and lacks some. The table has around 67,000 clones, approximately 91% seen once. Sequencing input: peripheral blood mononuclear cells (PBMCs). The TCR was taken from a man younger than 45. The chain links TRBV18 to TRBJ2-2; weak D call: TRBD1 (5 bases). CDR3 sequence (DNA): TGTGCCAGCTCACCTCAGGGTTCGAACACCGGGGAGCTGTTTTTT. Translation gives CASSPQGSNTGELFF.